The following is a T cell receptor (beta chain) sequence with its context. Its target is not known. Measured with immunoSEQ multiplex PCR; TCRdb has only the in-frame clones, and not every one. The data show tens of thousands of clones, around 76% seen once. The data were obtained in a study of vaccination effects on CD4 cells after COVID-19. Per the germline V gene, CDR1 is MDHEN and CDR2 is SYDVKM. The V gene lost 3 bases and the J gene lost 0 bases, with 8 bases spanning the gap. There are 15 residues in the CDR3. Overall study findings and caveats: At late timepoints after vaccination, vaccine- and infection-induced clones shrank markedly. There were few convalescent patients in the study and no early post-infection timepoints.

Antigen-specific CD4+ T cell clonotypes were called by their expansion after viral peptide-pool culture in ViraFEST. Scientists isolated CD4+ T cells after a roughly 9-day culture period ended. Each vaccine recipient was nucleocapsid antibody negative and had no prior SARS-CoV-2 infection. A half-medium replacement with IL-2 medium was carried out on days 3 and 7. Here the sequenced sample was CD4+ T cells from PBMCs cultured with HCoV-NL63 spike peptides, taken before COVID-19 vaccination. This chain links TRBV28 with TRBJ2-2, with D maybe TRBD1 (6 bases). This TCR was sampled from a human donor who received a COVID-19 vaccine. DNA of the CDR3: TGTGCCAGCAGTTTGGGGACACCGAACACCGGGGAGCTGTTTTTT. The encoded protein is CASSLGTPNTGELFF. Drawing the rest from reference TRBV28 and TRBJ2-2, the complete variable domain is DVKVTQSSRYLVKRTGEKVFLECVQDMDHENMFWYRQDPGLGLRLIYFSYDVKMKEKGDIPEGYSVSREKKERFSLILESASTNQTSMYLCASSLGTPNTGELFFGEGSRLTVL.